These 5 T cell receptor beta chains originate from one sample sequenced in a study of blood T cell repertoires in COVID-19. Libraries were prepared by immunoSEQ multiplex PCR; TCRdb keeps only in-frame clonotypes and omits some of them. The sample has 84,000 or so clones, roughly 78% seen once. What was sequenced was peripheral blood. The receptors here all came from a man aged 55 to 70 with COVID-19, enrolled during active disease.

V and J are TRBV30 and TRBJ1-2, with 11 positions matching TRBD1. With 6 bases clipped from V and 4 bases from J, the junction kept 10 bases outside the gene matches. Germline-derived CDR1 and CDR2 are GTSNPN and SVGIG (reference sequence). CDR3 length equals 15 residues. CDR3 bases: TGTGCCTGCCCGACTGGGACAGGGGGTTTCTATGGCTACACCTTC. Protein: CACPTGTGGFYGYTF. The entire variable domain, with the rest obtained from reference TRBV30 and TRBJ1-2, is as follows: SQTIHQWPATLVQPVGSPLSLECTVEGTSNPNLYWYRQAAGRGLQLLFYSVGIGQISSEVPQNLSASRPQDRQFILSSKKLLLSDSGFYLCACPTGTGGFYGYTFGSGTRLTVV.

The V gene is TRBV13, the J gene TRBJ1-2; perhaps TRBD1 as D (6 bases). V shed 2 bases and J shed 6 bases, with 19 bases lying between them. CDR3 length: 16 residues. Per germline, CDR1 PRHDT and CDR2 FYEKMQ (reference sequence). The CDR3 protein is CASSLSFTGGADGYTF. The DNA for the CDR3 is TGTGCCAGCAGCTTAAGCTTCACTGGGGGCGCTGATGGCTACACCTTC.

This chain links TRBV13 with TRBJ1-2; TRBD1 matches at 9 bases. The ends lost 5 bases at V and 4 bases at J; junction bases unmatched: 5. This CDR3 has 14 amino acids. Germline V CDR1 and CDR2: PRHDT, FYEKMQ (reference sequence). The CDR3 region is CASSRGTGTYGYTF. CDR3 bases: TGTGCCAGCAGCCGAGGGACAGGGACCTATGGCTACACCTTC.

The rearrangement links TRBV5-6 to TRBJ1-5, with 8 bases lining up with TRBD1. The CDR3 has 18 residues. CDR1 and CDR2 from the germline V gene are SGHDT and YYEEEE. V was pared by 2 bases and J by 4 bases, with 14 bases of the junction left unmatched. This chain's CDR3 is CASSLARGQGLENQPQHF. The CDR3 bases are TGTGCCAGCAGCTTAGCGCGTGGACAGGGTTTGGAGAATCAGCCCCAGCATTTT.

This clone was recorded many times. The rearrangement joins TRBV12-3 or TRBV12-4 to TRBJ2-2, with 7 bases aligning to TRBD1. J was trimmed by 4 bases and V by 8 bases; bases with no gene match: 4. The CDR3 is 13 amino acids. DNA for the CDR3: TGTGCCAGCGGACAGGACTTCACCGGGGAGCTGTTTTTT. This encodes CASGQDFTGELFF.